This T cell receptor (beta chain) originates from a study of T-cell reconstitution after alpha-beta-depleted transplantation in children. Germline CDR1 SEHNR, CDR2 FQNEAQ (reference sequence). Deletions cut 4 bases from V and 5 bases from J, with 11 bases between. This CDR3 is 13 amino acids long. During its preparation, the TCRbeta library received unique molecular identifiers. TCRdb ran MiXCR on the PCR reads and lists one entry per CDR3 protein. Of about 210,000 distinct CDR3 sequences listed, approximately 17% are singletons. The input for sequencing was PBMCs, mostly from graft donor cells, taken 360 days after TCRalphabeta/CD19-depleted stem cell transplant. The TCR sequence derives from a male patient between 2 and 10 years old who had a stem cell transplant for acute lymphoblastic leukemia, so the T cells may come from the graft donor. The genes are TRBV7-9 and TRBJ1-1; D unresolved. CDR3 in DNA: TGTGCCAGCAGCTCCTACGGGCCGACTGAAGCTTTCTTT. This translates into CASSSYGPTEAFF.